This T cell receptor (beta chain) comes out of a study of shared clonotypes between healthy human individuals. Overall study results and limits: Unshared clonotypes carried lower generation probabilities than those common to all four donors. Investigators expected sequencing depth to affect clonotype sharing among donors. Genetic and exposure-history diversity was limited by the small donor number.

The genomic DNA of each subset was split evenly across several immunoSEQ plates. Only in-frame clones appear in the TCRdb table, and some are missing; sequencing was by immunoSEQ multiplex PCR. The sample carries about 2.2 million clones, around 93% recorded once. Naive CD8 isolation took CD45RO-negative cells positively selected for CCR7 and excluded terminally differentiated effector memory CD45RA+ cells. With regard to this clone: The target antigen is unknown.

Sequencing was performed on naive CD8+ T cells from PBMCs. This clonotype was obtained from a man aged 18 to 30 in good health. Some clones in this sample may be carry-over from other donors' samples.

CDR3 DNA: TGTGCCATCAGCAAACCTAGCGGGAGTAGGCAAAACACCGGGGAGCTGTTTTTT. It translates to CAISKPSGSRQNTGELFF. J is TRBJ2-2 and V is TRBV10-3; TRBD2 matches at 10 bases. This CDR3 is 18 amino acids long. The germline V gene has CDR1 ENHRY and CDR2 SYGVKD. J was trimmed by 2 bases and V by 6 bases; bases with no gene match: 12.